Below, one T cell receptor (beta chain) is given with its context. Its antigen has not been determined. The input lacks base qualities; no much larger clone sits a single base away. Deletion took 9 bases off V and 5 bases off J, with a span of 26 bases between the germline ends. Its CDR3 holds 17 amino acids, cysteine through phenylalanine. Only the CDR3 DNA is retained, 51 bases long and in frame from the first base. CDR1 and CDR2 (SGHDN, FVKESK) derive from the germline V gene. The sample belongs to a study of OX40 agonist ivuxolimab in advanced cancers. Concerning the study at large: The costimulatory receptor OX40 (CD134) was targeted by ivuxolimab, a fully human IgG2 agonistic monoclonal antibody. Peripheral TCRbeta sequencing was intended to test whether TCR sequence diversity was altered and clonal T-cell expansion was caused by ivuxolimab. Among the approximately 54 dose-escalation patients, approximately 20 had hepatocellular carcinoma, 15 or so melanoma, 9 renal cell carcinoma and 9 head and neck cancer. The paper reports the monotherapy dose-escalation portion (N of about 54 patients) of the phase I ivuxolimab trial. Intravenous ivuxolimab was administered to patients every 2 weeks at six dose levels: 0.01, 0.1, 0.3, 1.5, 3 and 10 mg/kg. In the dose-escalation cohort, 82.7% of patients were male, and the mean age was around 60 years, with a range of about 23 to 80. Partial responses were achieved by three dose-escalation patients, of whom one had hepatocellular carcinoma and two had cutaneous melanoma. Prior anti-PD-1, anti-PD-L1 or anti-CTLA-4 therapy was permitted, and approximately 41% of dose-escalation patients had received checkpoint inhibitors.

Broader findings and caveats from the paper: Which antigens the clonally expanded peripheral T cells were specific for was not determined. After ivuxolimab, more expanded clones were found on average in CD8+ T cells than in CD4+ T cells. In the 0.1-3.0 mg/kg groups, partial responders were among the patients with the lowest normalized peripheral clonal expansion, particularly in CD8+ T cells. Low levels of normalized T-cell clonal expansion were also seen in some patients who did not respond. At doses of 0.1 to 3.0 mg/kg, clonal expansion of both CD4+ and CD8+ T cells in blood was seen between baseline and week 6.

The trial excluded patients who had a history of autoimmune disease or who were on systemic immunosuppression. Peripheral blood for TCR sequencing was drawn from every dose cohort at baseline, at cycle 4 day 1 and at cycle 7 day 1. The samples were drawn from a first-in-human, open-label, multicenter phase I dose-escalation trial of ivuxolimab. Adults with locally advanced or metastatic head and neck squamous cell, hepatocellular, melanoma or renal cell carcinoma were enrolled in the trial. Before TCR sequencing, CD4+ and CD8+ T cells were separately sorted from peripheral blood. To sequence the TCRbeta CDR3 region, genomic DNA was isolated from the sorted cells. The immunoSEQ Assay was used for sequencing of TCRbeta CDR3 regions. What TCRdb holds here is the immuneACCESS table cut down to in-frame rearrangements. Part of the clones is not present; checked against another copy, under half of the missing clones reflect an unresolved V gene, and the others are unexplained. The sample records tens of thousands of clones, about 82% of which are singletons. The ten largest make up about 3% of the sample.

The rearranged chain carries TRBV14 and TRBJ2-1; the D gene is possibly TRBD2, with 6 bases matching. The sequence was obtained from an adult with an advanced solid tumor such as melanoma, head and neck, liver or kidney cancer. The specimen was CD4+ or CD8+ T cells sorted from blood, collected in a trial of the OX40 agonist ivuxolimab. The nucleotide sequence is TGTGCCAGTAAACGACACGGGGGACGTCCCTCAAACAATGAGCAGTTCTTC. This yields the protein CASKRHGGRPSNNEQFF.